Given below is one T cell receptor beta chain in context. Its antigen is as yet unknown. The CDR3 spans 16 residues. Losses at the gene ends were 5 bases for V and 4 bases for J; bases not matched to a gene: 12. TCRdb reprocessed the 5' RACE reads with MiXCR, giving one entry per CDR3 protein. This table has hundreds of thousands of distinct CDR3 sequences, approximately 21% appearing once. This sample was included in a study of T-cell memory formation after mild COVID-19. Findings and caveats of the study: Day 15 to 85 contracting clones showed balanced CD4/CD8; later expanders leaned CD4+.

The sequence was collected from an adult woman who had mild COVID-19 (a few samples of this study predate the infection). Cell type and time point are not known. The specimen sequenced was PBMCs or a T cell subset sorted from them (not recorded which). The chain has TRBV12-3 or TRBV12-4 and TRBJ2-3; 7 nucleotides align to TRBD2. The CDR3 nucleotides are TGTGCCAGCAGTCTCCGACTAGCTGGGGTCGCAGATACGCAGTATTTT. The encoded protein is CASSLRLAGVADTQYF.